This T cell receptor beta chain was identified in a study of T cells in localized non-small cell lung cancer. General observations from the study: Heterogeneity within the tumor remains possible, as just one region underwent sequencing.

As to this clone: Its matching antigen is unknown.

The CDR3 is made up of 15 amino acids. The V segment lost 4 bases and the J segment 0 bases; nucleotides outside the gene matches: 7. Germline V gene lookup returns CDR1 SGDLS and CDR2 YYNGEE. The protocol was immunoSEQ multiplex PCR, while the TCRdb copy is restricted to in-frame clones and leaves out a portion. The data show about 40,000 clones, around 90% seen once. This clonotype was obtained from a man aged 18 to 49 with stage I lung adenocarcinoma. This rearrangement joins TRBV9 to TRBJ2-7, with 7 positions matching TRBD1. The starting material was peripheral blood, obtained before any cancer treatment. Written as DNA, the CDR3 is TGTGCCAGCAGCCCGTCGGGACAGAGCTCCTACGAGCAGTACTTC. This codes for CASSPSGQSSYEQYF.